The rows below give T cell receptor beta chains drawn from one sample of a study of shared clonotypes between healthy human individuals. The data were produced by immunoSEQ multiplex PCR, yet TCRdb's version contains in-frame clones alone and is incomplete. The sample yields millions of clones, 85% to 95% seen once. The specimen sequenced was naive CD4+ T cells sorted from blood. All receptors derive from a man in his late teens or twenties in good health. Each CDR3 is given with its conserved first and last residue. The D gene is left open where the match is weak. Expanded clones get a size class; other rows say once, few or many, or leave the size out.

d_gene	abundance	v_gene	j_gene	CDR3aa	CDR3nt
.	.	TRBV7-9	TRBJ1-2	CASSLVDSTLGGYTF	TGTGCCAGCAGCTTAGTGGACAGCACGTTAGGAGGCTACACCTTC
.	.	TRBV10-3	TRBJ1-5	CATRGRGWGPQHF	TGTGCCACAAGGGGCAGGGGTTGGGGGCCCCAGCATTTT
.	.	TRBV7-2	TRBJ1-1	CASSLGSASVTEAFF	TGTGCCAGCAGCTTGGGTTCGGCGTCGGTCACTGAAGCTTTCTTT
.	once	TRBV9	TRBJ2-1	CASSVAIGTVNEQFF	TGTGCCAGCAGCGTAGCCATCGGGACCGTCAATGAGCAGTTCTTC
TRBD1	.	TRBV30	TRBJ1-2	CAWSGTGGLYGYTF	TGTGCCTGGAGTGGGACAGGGGGTCTCTATGGCTACACCTTC
.	.	TRBV25-1	TRBJ2-2	CASSDSRARTGELFF	TGTGCCAGCAGTGATAGTCGAGCGCGCACCGGGGAGCTGTTTTTT
.	few	TRBV30	TRBJ2-1	CAWRASSYNEQFF	TGTGCCTGGAGGGCCAGCTCCTACAATGAGCAGTTCTTC
.	.	TRBV7-2	TRBJ2-5	CASRVAADETQYF	TGTGCCAGCAGAGTAGCAGCCGATGAGACCCAGTACTTC
TRBD1	.	TRBV2	TRBJ1-5	CASRPGTGNQPQHF	TGTGCCAGCCGCCCCGGGACAGGAAATCAGCCCCAGCATTTT
.	once	TRBV6-1	TRBJ1-5	CASSESDSLFGPQHF	TGTGCCAGCAGTGAATCCGACTCTCTTTTCGGGCCCCAGCATTTT
.	.	TRBV5-7	TRBJ1-4	CASSAYRTTNEKLFF	TGTGCCAGCAGCGCATACAGGACTACTAATGAAAAACTGTTTTTT
.	.	TRBV7-9	TRBJ2-1	CASSLGQHNEQFF	TGTGCCAGCAGCTTGGGGCAGCACAATGAGCAGTTCTTC
.	.	TRBV2	TRBJ2-7	CASSSTALYEQYF	TGTGCCAGCAGTTCGACAGCCCTCTACGAGCAGTACTTC
.	.	TRBV6-6	TRBJ1-2	CASLGRGTDYGYTF	TGTGCCAGCCTAGGTAGGGGGACTGATTATGGCTACACCTTC
TRBD1	.	TRBV27	TRBJ1-1	CASSPKLDRGVTEAFF	TGTGCCAGCAGTCCAAAACTAGACAGGGGTGTCACTGAAGCTTTCTTT
TRBD2	once	TRBV2	TRBJ2-5	CASRGGLAGQETQYF	TGTGCCAGCAGGGGGGGACTAGCGGGCCAAGAGACCCAGTACTTC
TRBD1	few	TRBV7-3	TRBJ1-2	CASSRGQAEGYTF	TGTGCCAGCAGCCGGGGACAGGCGGAAGGCTACACCTTC
.	.	TRBV28	TRBJ1-2	CASTTTNNYGYTF	TGTGCCAGCACCACCACGAATAACTATGGCTACACCTTC
.	.	TRBV27	TRBJ2-7	CASRLPGSSYEQYF	TGTGCCAGCAGACTTCCAGGCAGCAGCTACGAGCAGTACTTC
TRBD1	.	TRBV2	TRBJ1-5	CASSERQGAGNQPQHF	TGTGCCAGCAGTGAAAGACAGGGGGCGGGCAATCAGCCCCAGCATTTT
TRBD2	.	TRBV5-6	TRBJ2-5	CASSLAGTSGKETQYF	TGTGCCAGCAGCTTGGCGGGGACTAGCGGGAAAGAGACCCAGTACTTC
TRBD1	once	TRBV5-6	TRBJ1-1	CASTLPGQATFPAFF	TGTGCCAGCACCCTACCGGGACAGGCAACCTTTCCGGCTTTCTTT